This entry features one T cell receptor beta chain sequence. There are a few counts of this clone. The antigen it binds to is not known. Base qualities were left out, and no much larger clone turns up one base away. Donors formed part of the validation cohort, which comprised fewer than 150 subjects and was distinct from the first cohort of 550 to 850 subjects. V loses 5 bases, J loses 8 bases, and the germline ends lie 18 bases apart. The germline V gene (reference sequence) supplies CDR1 SEHNR and CDR2 FQNEAQ. The CDR3 holds 14 amino acids from the cysteine to the phenylalanine. Just CDR3 DNA is preserved here, 42 bases in frame from base 1. Library generation was performed with the immunoSEQ multiplex PCR assay. The original methods were these. A statistical classification framework was built for diagnosing cytomegalovirus status from the catalog of TCR beta chain sequences. TCRdb provides this immuneACCESS table in a form limited to in-frame rearrangements. Some clones are lacking; in checked studies, under half of them reflect an unresolved V gene, and why the rest are absent is not known. The V and J calls and clone size come from that table; D and trimming were worked out from the DNA. This sample lists under 350,000 clones; roughly 85% were detected once. Of the sample, roughly 1% is held by the ten largest clones.

The data were obtained in a study of cytomegalovirus exposure and HLA in healthy donors (dated by TCRdb to 2015 to 2018). Turning to the overall study: According to a later analysis, the 120 or so validation repertoires were produced on the same platform as the 600 to 850 repertoires of the first cohort. Along with the roughly 610-subject first cohort, a separate validation cohort of over a hundred different subjects was used. The study was designed to test whether signatures of past pathogen exposure could be identified by cataloging public T cell receptors. High-throughput TCR immunosequencing, statistical association of individual TCRs with disease status, and machine learning were combined to predict cytomegalovirus infection status.

Beyond this particular receptor, the publication reports: The study listed 150 to 200 TCR beta chains as associated with cytomegalovirus. The validation cohort had no HLA typing available for a later analysis, so co-occurrence within that cohort was assessed over all 120 or so repertoires. Most TCR sequences were seen in very few donors, while some public TCRs were found in many individuals. Cytomegalovirus status was reported to be diagnosed by the classifier with high specificity and sensitivity in both the original and validation cohorts. Subsequent analysis determined that TCRs grouped into clusters in the first cohort also showed a tendency toward co-occurrence across the roughly 120 validation repertoires, and approximately 94% of cluster scores exceeded 0. It was suggested by the authors that the approach could potentially be generalized to other disease states and immunological phenotypes. In vitro tests confirmed that three of the cytomegalovirus-associated TCR beta chains recognize cytomegalovirus antigens.

The chain links TRBV7-9 with TRBJ1-2; the D gene is possibly TRBD1, with 6 bases matching. Source material: PBMCs. This sequence was found in a woman under 30 in good health and CMV-seronegative. CDR3 protein: CASSQNNRVSGYTF. At the DNA level, the sequence is TGTGCCAGCAGCCAAAATAACAGGGTCTCGGGCTACACCTTC.